This T cell receptor (beta chain) was obtained from a study of T cell clones after liver transplantation. Study context: In this trial, immunosuppression withdrawal was attempted within 2 years of liver transplant. Pre-transplant mixed lymphocyte reactions yielded third-party-reactive TCRbeta sequences as comparators for graft-donor-reactive sequences.

Only one count was recorded for this clone. V gave up 4 bases and J gave up 5 bases, with 17 bases separating them. CDR1 and CDR2 from the germline V gene are SGHVS and FNYEAQ. The CDR3 contains 15 residues. Produced via immunoSEQ multiplex PCR; TCRdb's table is partial and in-frame only. The sample contains roughly 120,000 clones, 90% of which appear only once. The sample was CD4+ T cells from blood, taken 12 months after liver transplant. The origin of this receptor is a human patient who received a liver transplant. Certain T cells may be donor cells from the graft. The chain links TRBV7-6 to TRBJ1-1; D ambiguous. This CDR3 is CASSSGSTEPTEAFF. The DNA of the CDR3 is TGTGCCAGCAGCTCAGGTAGTACAGAACCTACTGAAGCTTTCTTT.